Listed below are T cell receptor beta chains from one sample, sequenced in a study of radiation and T cells in renal cell carcinoma. Assay used: immunoSEQ multiplex PCR; TCRdb lists only in-frame clones, some missing. The sample has some 140,000 clones, roughly 88% seen once. Material: blood, obtained from a patient whose treatment included radiotherapy and nephrectomy. Receptors originate from a woman between 50 and 59 years old with renal cell carcinoma. Both conserved end residues are part of each CDR3. D genes are given only for firm matches. Rows give clone size only sometimes, using once, few, many, or a class for an expanded clone.

v_call	d_call	clone_size	j_call	cdr3_aa	cdr3_nt
TRBV19	TRBD1	-	TRBJ2-4	CASTTHGQGENIQYF	TGTGCCAGTACTACCCACGGACAGGGCGAAAACATTCAGTACTTC
TRBV6-6	-	-	TRBJ1-1	CAGKRGARTEAFF	TGTGCCGGAAAAAGGGGGGCGCGGACTGAAGCTTTCTTT
TRBV5-1	TRBD1	-	TRBJ2-7	CASSPRTGSYEQYF	TGCGCCAGCAGCCCAAGGACAGGGTCCTACGAGCAGTACTTC
TRBV9	-	-	TRBJ2-7	CASSVGDTRYEQYF	TGTGCCAGCAGCGTAGGAGACACCCGCTACGAGCAGTACTTC
TRBV5-1	-	-	TRBJ2-4	CASSPGAKNIQYF	TGCGCCAGCTCCCCGGGAGCTAAAAACATTCAGTACTTC
TRBV6-6	TRBD1	-	TRBJ1-4	CASSYSSTGEKLFF	TGTGCCAGCAGTTACTCCTCGACAGGGGAAAAACTGTTTTTT
TRBV6-5	-	-	TRBJ2-3	CASSYIGGATDTQYF	TGTGCCAGCAGTTATATTGGGGGGGCCACAGATACGCAGTATTTT
TRBV7-2	-	-	TRBJ1-6	CASLFGPIGSPLHF	TGTGCCAGCCTCTTTGGGCCTATTGGTTCACCCCTCCACTTT
TRBV6-6	-	-	TRBJ2-2	CASSYRGESGELFF	TGTGCCAGCAGTTATAGGGGCGAATCCGGGGAGCTGTTTTTT
TRBV6-6	-	once	TRBJ1-5	CASSADQGQPQHF	TGTGCCAGCAGTGCGGACCAGGGACAGCCCCAGCATTTT
TRBV14	-	-	TRBJ2-2	CASSRDRYTGELFF	TGTGCCAGCAGCCGGGACCGGTACACCGGGGAGCTGTTTTTT
TRBV18	TRBD1	-	TRBJ1-3	CASSPLDRGGNTIYF	TGTGCCAGCTCACCCTTGGACAGGGGAGGAAACACCATATATTTT
TRBV19	-	-	TRBJ2-5	CASRRRGEETQYF	TGTGCCAGCCGACGACGTGGGGAAGAGACCCAGTACTTC
TRBV7-2	TRBD2	-	TRBJ2-1	CASSGRGLAGDNEQFF	TGTGCCAGCAGCGGCCGAGGACTAGCGGGGGACAATGAGCAGTTCTTC
TRBV29-1	TRBD1	-	TRBJ2-1	CSGRDRGFYNEQFF	TGCAGCGGCCGGGACAGGGGGTTTTACAATGAGCAGTTCTTC
TRBV19	TRBD1	-	TRBJ1-2	CASKAQGGNYGYTF	TGTGCCAGTAAGGCCCAGGGGGGGAACTATGGCTACACCTTC
TRBV10-3	TRBD2	-	TRBJ2-7	CAIRGGDPYEQYF	TGTGCCATCAGGGGGGGGGACCCCTACGAGCAGTACTTC
TRBV5-1	-	-	TRBJ1-2	CASSLDSYGYTF	TGCGCCAGCAGCTTGGACAGCTATGGCTACACCTTC
TRBV4-1	-	-	TRBJ2-7	CASSQNHPGYEQYF	TGCGCCAGCAGCCAGAACCACCCCGGGTACGAGCAGTACTTC
TRBV19	-	-	TRBJ1-1	CASSVRGAGTEAFF	TGTGCCAGTAGTGTCAGGGGCGCGGGCACTGAAGCTTTCTTT
TRBV19	-	-	TRBJ1-3	CASSIGGDSGNTIYF	TGTGCCAGTAGTATAGGCGGGGACTCTGGAAACACCATATATTTT
TRBV20-1	-	few	TRBJ1-6	CSARENSPLHF	TGCAGTGCTAGAGAGAATTCACCCCTCCACTTT
TRBV5-4	TRBD2	-	TRBJ2-1	CASSSGGGYNEQFF	TGTGCCAGCAGCTCTGGCGGGGGTTACAATGAGCAGTTCTTC
TRBV10-1	TRBD1	-	TRBJ1-2	CASSEGTGGDRYTF	TGCGCCAGCAGTGAGGGGACAGGGGGAGACCGCTACACCTTC
TRBV5-6	-	-	TRBJ2-7	CASSLVGSYEQYF	TGTGCCAGCAGCTTGGTTGGCAGCTACGAGCAGTACTTC
TRBV15	-	-	TRBJ1-2	CATSSIGVGAFYTF	TGTGCCACCAGCAGCATAGGAGTTGGAGCCTTCTACACCTTC
TRBV7-8	TRBD1	-	TRBJ1-1	CASSSWTGRTEAFF	TGTGCCAGCAGCTCCTGGACAGGGAGAACTGAAGCTTTCTTT
TRBV4-1	-	-	TRBJ1-2	CASSGRNYGYTF	TGCGCCAGCTCGGGGAGAAACTATGGCTACACCTTC
TRBV11-2	-	-	TRBJ2-5	CASSLAASWQETQYF	TGTGCCAGCAGCTTAGCGGCTTCGTGGCAAGAGACCCAGTACTTC
TRBV2	-	-	TRBJ2-7	CASSEPLSVGEQYF	TGTGCCAGCAGTGAACCTCTTTCAGTCGGCGAGCAGTACTTC
TRBV4-3	-	-	TRBJ2-5	CASSQDVAVGETQYF	TGCGCCAGCAGCCAAGATGTGGCGGTTGGGGAGACCCAGTACTTC
TRBV29-1	TRBD2	-	TRBJ2-1	CSVLSVFGGEQFF	TGCAGCGTTCTGTCCGTTTTCGGGGGGGAGCAGTTCTTC
TRBV5-4	-	-	TRBJ1-1	CASSSPLRRAFF	TGTGCCAGCAGCTCGCCCCTCCGTCGAGCTTTCTTT
TRBV5-1	-	-	TRBJ2-2	CASSFVRDSNTGELFF	TGCGCCAGCAGCTTTGTCCGGGACTCGAACACCGGGGAGCTGTTTTTT
TRBV19	-	-	TRBJ2-2	CASSNRELNTGELFF	TGTGCCAGTAGTAATCGGGAGCTGAACACCGGGGAGCTGTTTTTT
TRBV6-1	TRBD1	-	TRBJ1-2	CASSEARTGLYGYTF	TGTGCCAGCAGTGAAGCTCGGACAGGCCTCTATGGCTACACCTTC
TRBV7-2	-	-	TRBJ2-1	CASSKDRDSYNEQFF	TGTGCCAGCAGCAAGGACAGAGACTCCTACAATGAGCAGTTCTTC
TRBV30	-	-	TRBJ1-3	CAWTGATGNTIYF	TGTGCCTGGACAGGGGCGACTGGAAACACCATATATTTT
TRBV5-6	-	once	TRBJ1-5	CASSLWVGWQSNQPQHF	TGTGCCAGCAGCTTGTGGGTCGGTTGGCAGAGCAATCAGCCCCAGCATTTT
TRBV29-1	-	-	TRBJ1-1	CSAELDTKAFF	TGCAGCGCCGAGTTGGACACCAAAGCTTTCTTT
TRBV7-2	TRBD1	-	TRBJ1-5	CASSLYHRGQGQPQHF	TGTGCCAGCAGCTTGTACCACAGGGGGCAGGGACAGCCCCAGCATTTT
TRBV10-3	-	-	TRBJ2-3	CAISAAGSGTDTQYF	TGTGCCATCAGTGCTGCGGGGAGTGGCACAGATACGCAGTATTTT
TRBV7-8	-	-	TRBJ2-3	CASRPGVSAPRDTQYF	TGTGCCAGCAGGCCCGGGGTCTCGGCCCCACGAGATACGCAGTATTTT
TRBV10-3	TRBD1	-	TRBJ1-2	CAISESTGQGFSYGYTF	TGTGCCATCAGTGAGTCAACAGGACAGGGGTTCTCTTATGGCTACACCTTC
TRBV9	-	-	TRBJ2-6	CASSVGTSGANVLTF	TGTGCCAGCAGCGTAGGAACCTCCGGGGCCAACGTCCTGACTTTC
TRBV7-2	TRBD2	-	TRBJ2-2	CASSLEGLAVNTGELFF	TGTGCCAGCAGCTTAGAAGGGCTAGCGGTAAACACCGGGGAGCTGTTTTTT
TRBV7-3	TRBD2	-	TRBJ2-3	CASSLGLAGRDTQYF	TGTGCCAGCAGCTTGGGACTAGCGGGGAGAGATACGCAGTATTTT
TRBV6-1	-	-	TRBJ1-6	CASNNAGGVSPLHF	TGTGCCAGCAATAACGCCGGGGGGGTCTCACCCCTCCACTTT
TRBV18	-	-	TRBJ1-2	CASSPQGLRGAPGPGYTF	TGTGCCAGCTCACCGCAGGGACTACGTGGGGCCCCGGGCCCCGGCTACACCTTC
TRBV6-1	-	-	TRBJ2-1	CASSGDRGEQFF	TGTGCCAGCAGTGGAGACAGAGGTGAGCAGTTCTTC
TRBV9	-	once	TRBJ1-1	CASSVGIDTEAFF	TGTGCCAGCAGCGTAGGAATAGACACTGAAGCTTTCTTT
TRBV11-2	-	once	TRBJ1-2	CASSLPNRVVGYTF	TGTGCCAGCAGCTTGCCCAACAGGGTGGTAGGCTACACCTTC
TRBV5-4	-	-	TRBJ1-2	CASSPAGTDYGYTF	TGTGCCAGCAGCCCGGCCGGCACAGACTATGGCTACACCTTC
TRBV6-5	TRBD1	-	TRBJ1-1	CASSYRQGGRTEAFF	TGTGCCAGCAGTTACCGACAGGGGGGAAGGACTGAAGCTTTCTTT
TRBV4-3	TRBD1	few	TRBJ2-1	CASSQETGGYANEQFF	TGCGCCAGCAGCCAAGAAACAGGGGGATACGCGAATGAGCAGTTCTTC